Listed here is a single T cell receptor beta chain. The sample is drawn from a study of cytomegalovirus exposure and HLA in healthy donors. The PCR contained 60 Vbeta and 13 Jbeta primers. Produced via immunoSEQ multiplex PCR; TCRdb's table is partial and in-frame only. The table records around 120,000 clones, 65% to 80% of them present only once. The CDR3 sequence is 15 residues long. CDR1 is SGHRS and CDR2 is YFSETQ in the germline V gene. With 1 base removed from V and 3 bases from J, the gap between germline ends came to 13 bases. This clonotype was obtained from a man aged 55-75 years in good health and CMV-seropositive. Source material: PBMCs. The chain is built from TRBV5-1 and TRBJ1-1, with a weak D call TRBD1 (5 bases). CDR3 coding DNA: TGCGCCAGCAGCTTGCTCCCAGGGTTCTACACTGAAGCTTTCTTT. Protein product: CASSLLPGFYTEAFF.